The clone carrying this T cell receptor beta chain has just a few counts. Its antigen is not identified. This sample's time point: persistent/refractory GD, antithyroid drugs over 5 years with positive TRAb. The authors made the TCR library using RNA they extracted from PBMCs. Germline V CDR1 and CDR2: LGHDT, YNNKEL (reference sequence). The CDR3 loop spans 14 amino acids. Trimming took off 0 bases at V and 4 bases at J, with 10 bases between the two ends. The data belong to a study of regulatory T cells in long-lasting Graves disease. Broader study findings: When disease was persistent, TRBV28, TRBJ1-2 and TRBJ2-5 were the favored segments. The work looked only at peripheral blood and did not look at thyroid tissue.

CDR3 regions were amplified by Arm-PCR using iRepertoire HTBI primers to build TCR beta libraries. As processed by the authors: Identification yielded some 60 TRBV and around 15 TRBJ segments across samples. A single record per CDR3 protein comes from TCRdb applying MiXCR to the multiplex PCR reads. The V and J calls shown here were made by TCRdb, not taken from the authors' results. Of about 470,000 distinct CDR3 sequences in the sample, 20% to 25% are singletons; the top ten hold 7.1%. This clonotype originated in a female donor with Graves disease. The sequences come from peripheral blood mononuclear cells (PBMCs), collected when the disease was refractory, from a patient treated with antithyroid drugs. J is TRBJ2-7 and V is TRBV3-1; tentative D call: TRBD1 (6 bases). The CDR3 DNA sequence: TGTGCCAGCAGCCAAGAGGAAGGGGGTTACGAGCAGTACTTC. It specifies CASSQEEGGYEQYF.